Ten or more counts support the clone carrying this T cell receptor beta chain. The antigen is not known. The data stem from a study of T cells in Graves' hyperthyroidism and ophthalmopathy. Whole-study findings and limits: A model using 13 V-J features told ophthalmopathy apart from stable hyperthyroidism.

This CDR3 has 16 amino acids. The V gene lost 4 bases and the J gene lost 3 bases, with 16 bases spanning the gap. Germline V gene data show CDR1 as MDHEN and CDR2 as SYDVKM. TCR beta CDR3 region amplification was performed from RNA transcripts. An initial round of RT-PCR targeting the TCR CDR3 relied on the HTBI primer set. TCRdb analysed the multiplex PCR reads with MiXCR anew, one entry per CDR3 protein. The sample shows 650,000 to 700,000 distinct CDR3 sequences, 15% to 20% of them seen only once. The sequence derives from a man aged 50 to 59 with Graves' hyperthyroidism. Sequencing input: blood. The chain couples TRBV28 to TRBJ2-1; D could derive from TRBD1 or TRBD2 (5 bases each). For the CDR3, the DNA is TGTGCCAGCAGTTCCATGTCCTTGGGGGACTACAATGAGCAGTTCTTC. It is translated as CASSSMSLGDYNEQFF.